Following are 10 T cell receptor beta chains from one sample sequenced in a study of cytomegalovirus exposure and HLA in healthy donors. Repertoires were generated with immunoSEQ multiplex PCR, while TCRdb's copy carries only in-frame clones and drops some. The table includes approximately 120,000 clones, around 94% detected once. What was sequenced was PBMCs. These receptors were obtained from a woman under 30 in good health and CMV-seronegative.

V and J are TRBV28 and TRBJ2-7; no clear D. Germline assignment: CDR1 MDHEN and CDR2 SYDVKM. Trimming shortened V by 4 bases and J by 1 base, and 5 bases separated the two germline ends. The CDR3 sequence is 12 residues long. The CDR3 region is CASSSQSYEQYF. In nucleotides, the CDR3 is TGTGCCAGCAGTTCCCAATCCTACGAGCAGTACTTC.

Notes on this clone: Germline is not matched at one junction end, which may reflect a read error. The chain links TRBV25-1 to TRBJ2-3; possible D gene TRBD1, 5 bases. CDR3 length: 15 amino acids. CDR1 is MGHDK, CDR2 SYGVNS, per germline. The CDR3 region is CASSEYGRGGAKWSF. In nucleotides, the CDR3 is TGTGCCAGCAGTGAATATGGTCGAGGTGGGGCGAAGTGGTCTTTT.

CDR3 DNA: TGTGCCAGCAGCAGACCGGGCCTAGCGGGAGGAAACTCCTACGAGCAGTACTTC. It is translated as CASSRPGLAGGNSYEQYF. V gene TRBV7-2 combines with J gene TRBJ2-7; 11 bases align to TRBD2. Germline CDR1 and CDR2: SGHTA and FQGNSA. This CDR3 has 18 amino acids. J lost 0 bases, V lost 5 bases, and 12 bases had no gene match.

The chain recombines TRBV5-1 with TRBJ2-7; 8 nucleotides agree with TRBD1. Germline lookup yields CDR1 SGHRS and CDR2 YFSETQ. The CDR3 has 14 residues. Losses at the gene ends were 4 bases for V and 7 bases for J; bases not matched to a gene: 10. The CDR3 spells CASSPLRGLGEQYF. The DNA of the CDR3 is TGCGCCAGCAGCCCTCTCAGGGGGCTCGGGGAGCAGTACTTC.

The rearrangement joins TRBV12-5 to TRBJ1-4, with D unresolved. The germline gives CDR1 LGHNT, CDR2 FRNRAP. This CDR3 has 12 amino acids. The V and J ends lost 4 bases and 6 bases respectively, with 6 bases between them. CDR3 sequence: CASGSPDEKLFF. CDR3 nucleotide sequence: TGTGCTAGTGGTTCCCCAGATGAAAAACTGTTTTTT.

This CDR3 is CATGQASADQPQHF. The CDR3 coding sequence is TGTGCCACTGGACAGGCTTCAGCGGATCAGCCCCAGCATTTT. The chain uses TRBV10-3 and TRBJ1-5; 7 bases line up with TRBD1. Germline V gene lookup returns CDR1 ENHRY and CDR2 SYGVKD. With 10 bases clipped from V and 5 bases from J, the junction kept 11 bases outside the gene matches. The CDR3 contains 14 residues.

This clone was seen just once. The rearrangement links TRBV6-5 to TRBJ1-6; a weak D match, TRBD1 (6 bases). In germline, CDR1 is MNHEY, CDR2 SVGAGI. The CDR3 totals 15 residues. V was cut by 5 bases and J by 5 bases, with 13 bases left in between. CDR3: CASSTGDRNNSPLHF. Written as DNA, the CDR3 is TGTGCCAGCAGTACCGGAGACAGGAATAATTCACCCCTCCACTTT.

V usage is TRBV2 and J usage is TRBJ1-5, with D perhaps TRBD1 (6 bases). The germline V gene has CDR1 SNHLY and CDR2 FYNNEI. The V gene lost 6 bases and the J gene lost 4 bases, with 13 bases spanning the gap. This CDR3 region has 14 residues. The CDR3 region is CASRFRGLNQPQHF. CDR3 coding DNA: TGTGCCAGCAGATTCAGGGGTTTAAATCAGCCCCAGCATTTT.

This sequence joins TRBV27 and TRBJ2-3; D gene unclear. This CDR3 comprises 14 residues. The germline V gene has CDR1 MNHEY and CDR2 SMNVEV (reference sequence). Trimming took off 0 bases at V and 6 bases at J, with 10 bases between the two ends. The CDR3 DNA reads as TGTGCCAGCAGTTTATCGCTAGGCGCGGATACGCAGTATTTT. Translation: CASSLSLGADTQYF.

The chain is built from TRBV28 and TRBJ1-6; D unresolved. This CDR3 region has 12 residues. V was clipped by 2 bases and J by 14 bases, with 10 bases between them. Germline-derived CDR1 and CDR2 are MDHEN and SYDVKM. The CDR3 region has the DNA TGTGCCAGCAGTTTAAGCTCTCCCACCCTCCACTTT. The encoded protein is CASSLSSPTLHF. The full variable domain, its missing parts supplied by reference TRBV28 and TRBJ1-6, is DVKVTQSSRYLVKRTGEKVFLECVQDMDHENMFWYRQDPGLGLRLIYFSYDVKMKEKGDIPEGYSVSREKKERFSLILESASTNQTSMYLCASSLSSPTLHFGNGTRLTVT.